The 6 T cell receptor beta chains presented below share a single source sample, sequenced in a study of blood T cell repertoires in COVID-19. Here immunoSEQ multiplex PCR was the method, and the copy in TCRdb shows in-frame clones only, minus some. The table lists about 200,000 clones, about 84% of them singletons. Sample: peripheral blood. Receptors were obtained from a woman over 75 with COVID-19, enrolled during active disease.

The rearrangement uses TRBV28 and TRBJ1-3; TRBD1 matches 8 bases. The germline V gene encodes CDR1 MDHEN and CDR2 SYDVKM. The V segment lost 6 bases and the J segment 4 bases; nucleotides outside the gene matches: 11. The CDR3 totals 16 residues. For the CDR3, the DNA is TGTGCCAGCAGAGCCTTGACAGGGGACCGCGGAAACACCATATATTTT. This translates into CASRALTGDRGNTIYF.

The chain links TRBV28 to TRBJ2-2; D is possibly TRBD1 (6 bases). Germline lookup yields CDR1 MDHEN and CDR2 SYDVKM. Trimming took 5 bases from V and 5 from J, leaving 9 bases between them. CDR3 length equals 13 residues. In DNA, the CDR3 is TGTGCCAGCAGTCGGCAGGGGACCGGGGAGCTGTTTTTT. Amino acid sequence: CASSRQGTGELFF. The entire variable domain, with the rest obtained from reference TRBV28 and TRBJ2-2, is as follows: DVKVTQSSRYLVKRTGEKVFLECVQDMDHENMFWYRQDPGLGLRLIYFSYDVKMKEKGDIPEGYSVSREKKERFSLILESASTNQTSMYLCASSRQGTGELFFGEGSRLTVL.

The rearrangement joins TRBV7-9 to TRBJ1-1; weak D call: TRBD1 (6 bases). Germline values: CDR1 SEHNR, CDR2 FQNEAQ (reference sequence). Trimming took 5 bases from V and 5 from J, leaving 18 bases between them. CDR3 length equals 15 residues. DNA of the CDR3: TGTGCCAGCAGCCCCTGGACAGCGTCGGGAACTGAAGCTTTCTTT. Residues: CASSPWTASGTEAFF.

This clone was observed a handful of times. The chain carries TRBV3-1 (or the pseudogene TRBV3-2) and TRBJ2-1; D may be TRBD2 (5 bases). CDR3 length equals 13 residues. V was pared by 0 bases and J by 12 bases, with 12 bases between. The germline V gene encodes CDR1 LGHDT and CDR2 YNNKEL (reference sequence). The CDR3 DNA is TGTGCCAGCAGCCAAGATGGCCTAGCTTCGCAGTTCTTC. Translation: CASSQDGLASQFF.

The chain uses TRBV3-1 (or the pseudogene TRBV3-2) and TRBJ1-1; 10 nucleotides align to TRBD1. J gave up 4 bases and V 4 bases, and 6 bases lay outside the gene matches. Per germline, CDR1 LGHDT and CDR2 YNNKEL (reference sequence). The CDR3 loop spans 15 amino acids. This CDR3 reads CASSLGTGDFTEAFF. The CDR3 DNA follows: TGTGCCAGCAGCCTCGGGACAGGGGACTTCACTGAAGCTTTCTTT.

The chain is built from TRBV7-3 and TRBJ2-2; TRBD2 agrees at 11 bases. The CDR3 is 15 amino acids. CDR1 is SGHTA and CDR2 is FQGTGA in the germline V gene. The trim removed 5 bases at V and 7 bases at J, leaving 6 bases unmatched. The DNA for the CDR3 is TGTGCCAGCAGCAATTTAGCGGGAGGGTACGGGGAGCTGTTTTTT. Translating it yields CASSNLAGGYGELFF.